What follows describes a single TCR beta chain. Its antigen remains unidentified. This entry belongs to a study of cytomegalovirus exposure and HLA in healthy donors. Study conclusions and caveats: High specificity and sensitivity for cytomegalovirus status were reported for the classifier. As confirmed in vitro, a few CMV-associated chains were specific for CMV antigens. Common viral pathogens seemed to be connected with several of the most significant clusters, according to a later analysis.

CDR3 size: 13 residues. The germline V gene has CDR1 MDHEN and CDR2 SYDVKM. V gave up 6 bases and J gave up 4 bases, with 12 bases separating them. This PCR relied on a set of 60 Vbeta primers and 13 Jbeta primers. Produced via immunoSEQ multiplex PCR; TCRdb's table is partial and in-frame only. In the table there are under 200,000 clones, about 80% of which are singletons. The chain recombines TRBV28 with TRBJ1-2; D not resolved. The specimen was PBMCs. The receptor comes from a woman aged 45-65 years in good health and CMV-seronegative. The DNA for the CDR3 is TGTGCCAGCAGAAGTTCCCGAGTCTATGGCTACACCTTC. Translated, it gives CASRSSRVYGYTF.